A single sample is the source of the 9 T cell receptor beta chains below, sequenced in a study of early T cells in non-severe SARS-CoV-2 infection. Each CDR3 protein is one row after TCRdb ran MiXCR on the 5' RACE reads. This sample carries roughly 47,000 distinct CDR3 sequences, roughly 6% of them seen once, and the ten largest clones take 2.8%. The starting material was whole blood, obtained at baseline. All receptors come from an adult who was a healthcare worker with PCR-confirmed SARS-CoV-2 infection or an uninfected control (not recorded which).

This clonotype is medium-sized in the sample. The chain couples TRBV12-3 or TRBV12-4 to TRBJ1-1, with D perhaps matching TRBD1 (5 bases). Trimming shortened V by 2 bases and J by 3 bases, and 10 bases separated the two germline ends. The CDR3 sequence is 14 residues long. The CDR3 region is CASSLLGADTEAFF. In nucleotides, the CDR3 is TGTGCCAGCAGTTTACTAGGGGCGGACACTGAAGCTTTCTTT.

This clonotype was seen more than once but under ten times. The chain links TRBV5-1 to TRBJ2-1; tentative D call: TRBD2 (6 bases). This CDR3 contains 14 residues. Per the germline V gene, CDR1 is SGHRS and CDR2 is YFSETQ. Trimming pared 5 bases from V and 5 bases from J, leaving 14 bases between. CDR3 sequence reads: CASSRTGLDNEQFF. Here the CDR3 DNA reads TGCGCCAGCAGTCGCACGGGACTGGACAATGAGCAGTTCTTC.

Points on this clonotype: One base away lies a much larger clone, so this may be a sequencing read error. CDR3 DNA: TGTGCCAGCAGTGAAGCGGGGGGCAACACTGAAGCTTCCTTT. Its translation is CASSEAGGNTEASF. J is TRBJ1-1 and V is TRBV2; D is possibly TRBD1 (6 bases). The CDR3 is 14 amino acids. Germline V gives CDR1 SNHLY, CDR2 FYNNEI.

This clonotype showed up many times. The chain combines TRBV28 with TRBJ1-1; D possibly corresponds to TRBD1 (6 bases). The CDR3 is 16 amino acids. The germline CDR1 and CDR2 sequences are MDHEN and SYDVKM. V was trimmed by 2 bases and J by 1 base, leaving 14 bases between them. Here the CDR3 reads CASSLGQGRGNTEAFF. The CDR3 DNA reads as TGTGCCAGCAGTTTAGGTCAGGGCAGGGGGAACACTGAAGCTTTCTTT.

Written as DNA, the CDR3 is TGTGCCAGCAGTTACTCGACCGACAGGGCCTCTGGAAACACCATATATTTT. Protein sequence: CASSYSTDRASGNTIYF. The chain couples TRBV6-5 to TRBJ1-3, with TRBD1 identical over 7 bases. The trim removed 0 bases at V and 0 bases at J, leaving 5 bases unmatched. Germline lookup yields CDR1 MNHEY and CDR2 SVGAGI. The CDR3 is made up of 17 amino acids.

In this sample, this clonotype turned up many times. The rearrangement links TRBV12-3 or TRBV12-4 to TRBJ2-2, with 10 bases lining up with TRBD2. V lost 3 bases to trimming and J lost 5 bases; unmatched junction nucleotides: 3. The CDR3 is 15 residues long. The CDR3 here is CASSLASGGTGELFF. CDR3 nucleotide sequence: TGTGCCAGCAGTTTGGCTAGCGGGGGTACCGGGGAGCTGTTTTTT.

This clonotype was counted at least ten times. CDR3: CASSLIGGSDTQYF. For the CDR3, the DNA is TGTGCCAGCAGCTTAATAGGAGGTTCAGATACGCAGTATTTT. V and J are TRBV7-2 and TRBJ2-3, with D possibly matching TRBD2 (5 bases). Germline values: CDR1 SGHTA, CDR2 FQGNSA. This CDR3 region has 14 residues. V lost 2 bases and J 4 bases, leaving 10 bases between the germline ends.

The chain combines TRBV11-3 with TRBJ2-5, with D hard to call. Germline assignment: CDR1 SGHNT and CDR2 YENEEA. The CDR3 consists of 14 residues. V was clipped by 1 base and J by 4 bases, with 10 bases between them. The CDR3 DNA reads TGTGCCAGCAGCTTAGGGTATAGAAGAGAGACCCAGTACTTC. This translates into CASSLGYRRETQYF.

The chain links TRBV20-1 to TRBJ2-3; D remains unclear. Germline V gene sequence: CDR1 DFQATT, CDR2 SNEGSKA (reference sequence). The CDR3 sequence is 15 residues long. The V end lost 3 bases, the J end lost 4 bases, and 17 bases lay between the germline ends. For the CDR3, the DNA is TGCAGTGCTAGGAGTCCTTTGTGGATGGCAGATACGCAGTATTTT. Translating gives CSARSPLWMADTQYF.